This T cell receptor (beta chain) was obtained from a study of glioma-infiltrating T cells. The table lists this clonotype with a count of one. Its target is unknown. One end of the junction varies from germline; a read error may be responsible. TCR alpha and beta CDR3 regions were amplified from RNA using iRepertoire nested multiplex PCR. Tissue mRNA or PBMC total RNA, roughly 85-450 ng, went into one-step reverse transcription and amplification. Each CDR3 protein is one row after TCRdb ran MiXCR on the multiplex PCR reads. Here the sample spans around 97,000 distinct CDR3 sequences, less than 30% being singletons. In germline, CDR1 is MDHEN, CDR2 SYDVKM. This CDR3 contains 16 residues. Regarding the study as a whole: Above-expected tissue-blood divergence occurred in all gliomas, most in low-grade ones. Very few CDR3 sequences were shared between tissue and blood.

This chain connects TRBV28 to TRBJ2-1; a weak D match, TRBD1 (6 bases). Material: glioma tissue, nonneoplastic brain tissue, or PBMCs (not recorded which). This clonotype originated in a human donor with low-grade glioma or glioblastoma, undergoing nonglioma brain surgery, or in good health (not recorded which). CDR3 DNA: TGTGCCAGATCTCCCCCGGGCCAGGGGATGTTCAATGAGCAGTTGTTC. It codes for CARSPPGQGMFNEQLF.